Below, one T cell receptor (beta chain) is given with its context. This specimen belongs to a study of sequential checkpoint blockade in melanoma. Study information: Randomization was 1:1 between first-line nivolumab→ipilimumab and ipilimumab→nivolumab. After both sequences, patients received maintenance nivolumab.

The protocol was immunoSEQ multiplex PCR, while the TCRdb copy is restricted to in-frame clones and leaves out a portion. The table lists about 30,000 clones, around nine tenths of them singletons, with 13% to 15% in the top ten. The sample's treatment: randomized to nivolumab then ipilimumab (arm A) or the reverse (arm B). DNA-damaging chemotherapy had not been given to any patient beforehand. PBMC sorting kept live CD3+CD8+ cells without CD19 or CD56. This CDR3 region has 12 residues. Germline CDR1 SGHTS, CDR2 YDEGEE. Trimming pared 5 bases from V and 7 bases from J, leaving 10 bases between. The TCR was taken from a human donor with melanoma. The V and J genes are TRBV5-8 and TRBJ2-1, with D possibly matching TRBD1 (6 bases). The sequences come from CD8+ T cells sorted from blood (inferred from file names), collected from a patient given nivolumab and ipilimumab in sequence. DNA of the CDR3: TGTGCCAGCAGATCCCAGGGGAATGAGCAGTTCTTC. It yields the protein CASRSQGNEQFF.